This T cell receptor beta chain was identified during a study of CD8+ T cells in alopecia areata. RNA extraction and reverse transcription yielded cDNA as sequencing template. Method: immunoSEQ multiplex PCR; TCRdb's copy keeps in-frame clones and lacks some. The table lists around 120,000 clones, 55% to 70% of them singletons. The germline CDR1 and CDR2 sequences are MNHNY and SVGAGI (reference sequence). The V gene lost 2 bases and the J gene lost 0 bases, with 7 bases spanning the gap. The CDR3 totals 15 residues. As concerns this clone: Antigen unknown.

Study outcomes and limitations: Although TCR sharing was seen in mice, sharing across patients was less clear, possibly for HLA-related reasons.

The V gene is TRBV6-6, the J gene TRBJ2-2; TRBD1 might be the D (6 bases). The specimen was CD4+ T cells sorted from blood. This TCR was recovered from a human donor in good health. CDR3 in amino acids: CASSYGTPNTGELFF. CDR3 DNA: TGTGCCAGCAGTTACGGGACACCGAACACCGGGGAGCTGTTTTTT.